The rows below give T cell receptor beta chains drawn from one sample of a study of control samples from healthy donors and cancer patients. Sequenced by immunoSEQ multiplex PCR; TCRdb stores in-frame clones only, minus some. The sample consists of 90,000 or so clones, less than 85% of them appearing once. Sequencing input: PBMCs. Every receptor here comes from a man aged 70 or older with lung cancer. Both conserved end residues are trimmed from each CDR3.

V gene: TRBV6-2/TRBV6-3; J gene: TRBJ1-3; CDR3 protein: ASSVPSSGNTIY
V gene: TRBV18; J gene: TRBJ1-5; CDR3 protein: ASSPGQGVLQPQH
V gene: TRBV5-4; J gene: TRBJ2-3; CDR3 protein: ASSFASGGQGTQY
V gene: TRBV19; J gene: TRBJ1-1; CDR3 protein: ASNPRQGWNTEAF
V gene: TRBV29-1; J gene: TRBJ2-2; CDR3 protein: SVYTENTGELF
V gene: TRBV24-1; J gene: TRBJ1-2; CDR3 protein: ATSDDRQRYGYT
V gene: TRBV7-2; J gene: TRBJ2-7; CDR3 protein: ASSLGGVFSYEQY
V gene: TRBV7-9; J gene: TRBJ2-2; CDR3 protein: ASRGPGRRDTGELF
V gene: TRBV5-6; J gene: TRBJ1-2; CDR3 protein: ASSLQGSYGYT
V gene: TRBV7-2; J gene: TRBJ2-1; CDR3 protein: ASSFLRSSYNEQF
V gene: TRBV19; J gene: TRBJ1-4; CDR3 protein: ASTRTNEKLF
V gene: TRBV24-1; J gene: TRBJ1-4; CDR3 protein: ATSPGEGSEKLF
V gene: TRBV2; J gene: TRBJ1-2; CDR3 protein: ASSEWARVFGYT
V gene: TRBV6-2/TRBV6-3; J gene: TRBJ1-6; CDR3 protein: ASSPEDRAISPLH
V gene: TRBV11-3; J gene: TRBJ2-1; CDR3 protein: ASSFGSYEQF
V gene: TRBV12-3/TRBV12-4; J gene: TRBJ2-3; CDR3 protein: ASSRGTDTQY
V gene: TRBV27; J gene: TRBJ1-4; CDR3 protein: ASSLSGARQGGEKLF
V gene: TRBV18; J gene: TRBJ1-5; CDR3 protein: ASSSGPPKPQH
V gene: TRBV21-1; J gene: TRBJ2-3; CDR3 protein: ASSPSCRGYCTDTQY
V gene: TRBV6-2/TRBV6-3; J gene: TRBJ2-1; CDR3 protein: ASSWPYNEQF
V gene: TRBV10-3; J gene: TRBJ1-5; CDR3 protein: AISESVVPLGAQH
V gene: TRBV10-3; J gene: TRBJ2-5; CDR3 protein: AIKAATGTETQY
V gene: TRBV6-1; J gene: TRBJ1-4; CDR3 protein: ASSETYATNEKLF
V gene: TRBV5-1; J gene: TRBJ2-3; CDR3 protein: ASSSQGATDTQY
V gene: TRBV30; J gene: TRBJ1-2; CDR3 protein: ASTGGHNNYGYT
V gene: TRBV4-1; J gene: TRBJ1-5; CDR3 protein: ASSQSRDSYNQPQH
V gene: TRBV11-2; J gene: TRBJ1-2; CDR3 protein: ASSLVDSLYGYT
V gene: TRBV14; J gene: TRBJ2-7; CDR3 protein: ASSQDRGIAGGRSYEQY
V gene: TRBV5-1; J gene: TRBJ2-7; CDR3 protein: ASSLQETYEQY
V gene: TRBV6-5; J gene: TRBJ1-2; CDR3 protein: ASTPRGRHYGYT
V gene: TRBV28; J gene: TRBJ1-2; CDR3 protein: ASTPPGGRNYGYT
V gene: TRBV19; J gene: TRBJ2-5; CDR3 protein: ASSGQARETQY
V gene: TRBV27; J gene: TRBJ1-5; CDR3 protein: ASSLRNSNQPQH
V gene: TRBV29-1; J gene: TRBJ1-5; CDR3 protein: SVRVSAGGDQPQH
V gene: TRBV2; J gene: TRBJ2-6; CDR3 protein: ASSGSPQWAGANVLT